This TCR beta chain is drawn from a study of response to subunit inactivated influenza vaccine. CDR1 is SGHVS and CDR2 is FQNEAQ in the germline V gene. The CDR3 covers 16 residues. The V end lost 6 bases, the J end lost 4 bases, and 22 bases lay between the germline ends. TCRdb processed the RT-PCR reads anew with MiXCR; each CDR3 protein has one entry. In the table there are about 570,000 distinct CDR3 sequences, approximately 10% of which are singletons. This sample also belongs to another study, concerning T cells expressing NK-cell markers. That study reports: The TCR beta cDNA came from 5'RACE template switching with UMIs. What remained unclear was the HCMV specificity of expanded NKG2C+ T cell clones.

The TCR comes from a man in his fifties who received an inactivated influenza vaccine. This chain joins TRBV7-8 and TRBJ2-7; TRBD2 is a possible D gene (6 bases). Material: PBMCs from blood, obtained on the day of vaccination. CDR3 sequence: CASRLEPSGWYYEQYF. In nucleotides, the CDR3 is TGTGCCAGCAGATTGGAGCCCAGCGGGTGGTATTACGAGCAGTACTTC.